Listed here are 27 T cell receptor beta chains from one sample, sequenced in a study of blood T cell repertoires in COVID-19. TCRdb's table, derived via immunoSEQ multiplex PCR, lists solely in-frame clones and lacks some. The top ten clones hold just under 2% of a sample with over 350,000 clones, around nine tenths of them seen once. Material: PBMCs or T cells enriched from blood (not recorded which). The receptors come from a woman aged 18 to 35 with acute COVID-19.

CDR3 sequence reads: CASSPGGMGTEAFF. In DNA, the CDR3 is TGTGCCAGCAGCCCAGGGGGCATGGGCACTGAAGCTTTCTTT. The chain employs TRBV7-3 and TRBJ1-1, with TRBD1 matching 8 bases. V lost 5 bases and J lost 4; bases outside the gene matches: 6. CDR1 SGHTA and CDR2 FQGTGA come from the germline V gene. There are 14 residues in the CDR3.

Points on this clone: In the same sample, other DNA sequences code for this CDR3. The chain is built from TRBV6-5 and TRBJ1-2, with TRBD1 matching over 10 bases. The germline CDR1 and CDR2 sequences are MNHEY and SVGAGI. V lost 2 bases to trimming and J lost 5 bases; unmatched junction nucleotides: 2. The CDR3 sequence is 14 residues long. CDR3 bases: TGTGCCAGCAGTTACCGGACAGGGGGGTATGGCTACACCTTC. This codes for CASSYRTGGYGYTF.

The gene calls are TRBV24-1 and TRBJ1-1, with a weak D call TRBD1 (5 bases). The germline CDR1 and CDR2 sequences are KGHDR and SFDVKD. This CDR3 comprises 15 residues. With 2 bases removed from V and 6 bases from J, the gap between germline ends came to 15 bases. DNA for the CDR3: TGTGCCACCAGTGATTCCGGAAAGGGGATCCCTGAAGCTTTCTTT. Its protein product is CATSDSGKGIPEAFF.

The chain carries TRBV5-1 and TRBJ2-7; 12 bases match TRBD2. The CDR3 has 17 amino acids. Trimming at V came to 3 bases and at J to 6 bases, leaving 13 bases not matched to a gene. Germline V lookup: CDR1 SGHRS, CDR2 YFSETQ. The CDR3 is CASSSGGASGRAGEQYF. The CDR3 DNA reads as TGCGCCAGCAGCTCGGGTGGGGCTAGCGGGAGGGCTGGCGAGCAGTACTTC.

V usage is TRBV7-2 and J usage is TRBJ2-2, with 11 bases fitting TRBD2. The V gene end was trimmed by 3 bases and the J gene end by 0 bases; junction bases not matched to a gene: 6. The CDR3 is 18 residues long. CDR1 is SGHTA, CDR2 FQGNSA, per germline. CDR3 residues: CASSLTSGVLANTGELFF. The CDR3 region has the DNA TGTGCCAGCAGCTTGACTAGCGGGGTGCTCGCGAACACCGGGGAGCTGTTTTTT.

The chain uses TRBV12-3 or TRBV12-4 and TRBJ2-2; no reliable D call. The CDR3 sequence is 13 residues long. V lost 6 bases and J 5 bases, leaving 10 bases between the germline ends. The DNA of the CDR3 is TGTGCCAGCAGCTACGAGAGGACCGGGGAGCTGTTTTTT. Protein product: CASSYERTGELFF.

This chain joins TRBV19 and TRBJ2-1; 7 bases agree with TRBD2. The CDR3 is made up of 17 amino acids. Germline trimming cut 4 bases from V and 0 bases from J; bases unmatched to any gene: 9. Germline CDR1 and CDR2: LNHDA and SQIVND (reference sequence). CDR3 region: CASSTPSGALSYNEQFF. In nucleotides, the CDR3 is TGTGCCAGTAGTACCCCAAGCGGGGCCCTCTCCTACAATGAGCAGTTCTTC.

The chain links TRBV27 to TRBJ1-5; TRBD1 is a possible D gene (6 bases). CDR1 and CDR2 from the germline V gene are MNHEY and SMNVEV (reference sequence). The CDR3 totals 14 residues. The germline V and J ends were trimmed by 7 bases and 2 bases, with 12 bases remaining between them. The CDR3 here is CASNPQGGNQPQHF. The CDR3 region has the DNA TGTGCCAGCAACCCACAGGGAGGCAATCAGCCCCAGCATTTT.

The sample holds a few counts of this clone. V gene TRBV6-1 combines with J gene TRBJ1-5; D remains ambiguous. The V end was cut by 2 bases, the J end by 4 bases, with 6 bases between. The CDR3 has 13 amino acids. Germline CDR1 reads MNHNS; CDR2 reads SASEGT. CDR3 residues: CASSENGNQPQHF. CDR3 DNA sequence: TGTGCCAGCAGTGAAAACGGGAATCAGCCCCAGCATTTT.

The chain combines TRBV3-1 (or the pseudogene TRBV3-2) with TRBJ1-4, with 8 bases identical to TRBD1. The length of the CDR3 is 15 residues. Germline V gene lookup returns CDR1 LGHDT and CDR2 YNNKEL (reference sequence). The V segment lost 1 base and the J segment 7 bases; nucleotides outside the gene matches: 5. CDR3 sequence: CASSQGQGLSEKLFF. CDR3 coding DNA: TGTGCCAGCAGCCAAGGACAGGGGCTAAGTGAAAAACTGTTTTTT.

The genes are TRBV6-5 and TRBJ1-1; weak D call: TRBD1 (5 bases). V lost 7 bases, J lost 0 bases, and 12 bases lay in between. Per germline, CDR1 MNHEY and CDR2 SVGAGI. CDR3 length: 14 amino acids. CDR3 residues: CASKKRGLNTEAFF. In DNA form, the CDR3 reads TGTGCCAGCAAAAAAAGGGGCCTGAACACTGAAGCTTTCTTT.

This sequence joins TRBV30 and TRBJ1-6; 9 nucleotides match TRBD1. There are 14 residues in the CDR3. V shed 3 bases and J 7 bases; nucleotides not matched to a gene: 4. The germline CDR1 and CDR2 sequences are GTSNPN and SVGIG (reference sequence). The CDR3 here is CAWRGTGLNSPLHF. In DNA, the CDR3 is TGTGCCTGGAGGGGGACAGGGTTAAATTCACCCCTCCACTTT.

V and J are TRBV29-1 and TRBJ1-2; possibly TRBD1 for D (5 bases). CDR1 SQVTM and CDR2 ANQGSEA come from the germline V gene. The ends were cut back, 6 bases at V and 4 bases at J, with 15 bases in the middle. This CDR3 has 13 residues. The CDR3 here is CSVAQGIRYGYTF. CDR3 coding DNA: TGCAGCGTAGCTCAGGGTATACGCTATGGCTACACCTTC.

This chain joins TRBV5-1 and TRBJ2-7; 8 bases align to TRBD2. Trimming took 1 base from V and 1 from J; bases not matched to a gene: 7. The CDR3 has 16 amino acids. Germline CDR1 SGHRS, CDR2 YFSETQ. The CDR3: CASSLSGLAESYEQYF. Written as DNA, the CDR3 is TGCGCCAGCAGCTTGAGCGGACTAGCAGAATCCTACGAGCAGTACTTC.

This chain's CDR3 is CASGLGTSGSADTQYF. The DNA of the CDR3 is TGTGCTAGTGGTTTGGGGACTAGCGGGAGTGCAGATACGCAGTATTTT. The chain recombines TRBV12-5 with TRBJ2-3, with 13 bases that match TRBD2. Germline CDR1 and CDR2: LGHNT and FRNRAP. Germline trimming cut 1 base from V and 4 bases from J; bases unmatched to any gene: 2. CDR3 length: 16 residues.

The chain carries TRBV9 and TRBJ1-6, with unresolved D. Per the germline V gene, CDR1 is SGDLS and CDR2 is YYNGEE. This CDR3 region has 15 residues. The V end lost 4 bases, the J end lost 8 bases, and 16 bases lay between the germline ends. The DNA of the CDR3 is TGTGCCAGCAGCCCTACCCTATACGGAGATTCACCCCTCCACTTT. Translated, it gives CASSPTLYGDSPLHF. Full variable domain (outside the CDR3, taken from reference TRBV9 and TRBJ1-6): DSGVTQTPKHLITATGQRVTLRCSPRSGDLSVYWYQQSLDQGLQFLIQYYNGEERAKGNILERFSAQQFPDLHSELNLSSLELGDSALYFCASSPTLYGDSPLHFGNGTRLTVT.

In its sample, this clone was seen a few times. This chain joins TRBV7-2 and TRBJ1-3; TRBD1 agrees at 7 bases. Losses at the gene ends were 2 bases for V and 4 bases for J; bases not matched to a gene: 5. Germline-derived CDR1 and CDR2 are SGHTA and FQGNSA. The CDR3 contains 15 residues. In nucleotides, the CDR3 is TGTGCCAGCAGCTTACAGGGGGTGGGAGGAAACACCATATATTTT. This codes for CASSLQGVGGNTIYF.

This chain's CDR3 is CASSPAGQRQETQYF. Written as DNA, the CDR3 is TGTGCCAGCAGCCCAGCCGGACAGAGACAAGAGACCCAGTACTTC. The chain combines TRBV7-3 with TRBJ2-5, with a weak D call TRBD1 (6 bases). The CDR3 totals 15 residues. With 5 bases removed from V and 2 bases from J, the gap between germline ends came to 15 bases. Germline lookup yields CDR1 SGHTA and CDR2 FQGTGA. Based on the CDR3 plus reference TRBV7-3 and TRBJ2-5, the full variable domain is GAGVSQTPSNKVTEKGKYVELRCDPISGHTALYWYRQSLGQGPEFLIYFQGTGAADDSGLPNDRFFAVRPEGSVSTLKIQRTERGDSAVYLCASSPAGQRQETQYFGPGTRLLVL.

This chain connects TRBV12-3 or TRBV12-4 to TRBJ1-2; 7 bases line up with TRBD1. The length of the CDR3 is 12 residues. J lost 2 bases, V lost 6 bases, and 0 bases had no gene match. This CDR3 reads CASSRGNYGYTF. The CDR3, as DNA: TGTGCCAGCAGCAGGGGGAACTATGGCTACACCTTC.

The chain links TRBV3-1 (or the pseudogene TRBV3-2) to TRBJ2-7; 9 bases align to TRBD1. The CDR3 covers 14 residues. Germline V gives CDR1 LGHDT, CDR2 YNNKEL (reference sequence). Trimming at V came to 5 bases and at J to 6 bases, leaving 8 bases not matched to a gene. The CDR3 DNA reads TGTGCCAGCAGCACCCGGGACAGGGAAGGCGAGCAGTACTTC. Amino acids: CASSTRDREGEQYF.

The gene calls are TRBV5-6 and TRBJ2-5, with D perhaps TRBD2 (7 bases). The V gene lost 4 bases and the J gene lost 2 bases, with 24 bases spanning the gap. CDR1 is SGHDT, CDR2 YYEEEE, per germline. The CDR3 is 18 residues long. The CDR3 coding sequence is TGTGCCAGCAGCCGCTCAGGGGCCGCGGGGGTGTTACAAGAGACCCAGTACTTC. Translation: CASSRSGAAGVLQETQYF.

The CDR3 nucleotides are TGTGCCAGCAGCTCGGGGTACTCCTACAATGAGCAGTTCTTC. Its translation: CASSSGYSYNEQFF. V and J are TRBV11-3 and TRBJ2-1; possible D gene TRBD2, 5 bases. V shed 4 bases and J shed 0 bases, with 7 bases lying between them. This CDR3 has 14 amino acids. CDR1 is SGHNT, CDR2 YENEEA, per germline.

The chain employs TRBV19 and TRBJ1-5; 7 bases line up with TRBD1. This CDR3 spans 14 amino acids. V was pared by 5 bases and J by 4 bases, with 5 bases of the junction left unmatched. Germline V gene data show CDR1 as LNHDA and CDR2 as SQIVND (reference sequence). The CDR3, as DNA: TGTGCCAGTAGTTGGACAGGTTTAAATCAGCCCCAGCATTTT. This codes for CASSWTGLNQPQHF. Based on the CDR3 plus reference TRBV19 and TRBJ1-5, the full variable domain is DGGITQSPKYLFRKEGQNVTLSCEQNLNHDAMYWYRQDPGQGLRLIYYSQIVNDFQKGDIAEGYSVSREKKESFPLTVTSAQKNPTAFYLCASSWTGLNQPQHFGDGTRLSIL.

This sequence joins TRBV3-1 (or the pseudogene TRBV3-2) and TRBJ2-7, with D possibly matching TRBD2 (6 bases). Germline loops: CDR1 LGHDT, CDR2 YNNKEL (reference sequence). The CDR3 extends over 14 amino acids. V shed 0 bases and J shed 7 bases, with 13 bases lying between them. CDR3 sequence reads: CASSQDWGSGEQYF. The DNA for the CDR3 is TGTGCCAGCAGCCAAGATTGGGGTAGCGGAGAGCAGTACTTC.

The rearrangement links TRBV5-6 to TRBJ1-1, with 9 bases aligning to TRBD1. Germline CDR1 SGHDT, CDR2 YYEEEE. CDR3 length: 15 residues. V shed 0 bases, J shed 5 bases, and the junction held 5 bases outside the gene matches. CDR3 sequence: CASSLGDRGWTEAFF. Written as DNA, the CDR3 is TGTGCCAGCAGCTTGGGAGACAGGGGGTGGACTGAAGCTTTCTTT. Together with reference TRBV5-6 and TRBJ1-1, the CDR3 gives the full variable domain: DAGVTQSPTHLIKTRGQQVTLRCSPKSGHDTVSWYQQALGQGPQFIFQYYEEEERQRGNFPDRFSGHQFPNYSSELNVNALLLGDSALYLCASSLGDRGWTEAFFGQGTRLTVV.

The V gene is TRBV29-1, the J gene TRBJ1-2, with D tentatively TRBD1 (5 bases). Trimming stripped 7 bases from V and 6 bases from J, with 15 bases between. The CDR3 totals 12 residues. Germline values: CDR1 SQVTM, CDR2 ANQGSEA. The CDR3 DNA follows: TGCAGCGGCATGATTGGGGGGAATGGCTACACCTTC. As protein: CSGMIGGNGYTF.

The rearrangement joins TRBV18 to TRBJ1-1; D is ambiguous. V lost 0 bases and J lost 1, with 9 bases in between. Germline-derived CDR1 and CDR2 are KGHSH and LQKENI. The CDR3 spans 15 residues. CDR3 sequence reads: CASSPPNLGNTEAFF. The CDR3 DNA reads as TGTGCCAGCTCACCACCGAACCTCGGGAACACTGAAGCTTTCTTT.